This entry lists 5 T cell receptor beta chains sequenced from one sample in a study of OX40 agonist ivuxolimab in advanced cancers. Produced via immunoSEQ multiplex PCR; TCRdb's table is partial and in-frame only. The sample has tens of thousands of clones, roughly 89% seen once. The input for sequencing was CD4+ or CD8+ T cells sorted from blood, taken in a trial of the OX40 agonist ivuxolimab. These receptors were collected from an adult with an advanced solid tumor such as melanoma, head and neck, liver or kidney cancer.

The V gene is TRBV7-9, the J gene TRBJ1-6; 9 bases agree with TRBD1. V shed 2 bases, J shed 9 bases, and the junction held 2 bases outside the gene matches. CDR1 is SEHNR, CDR2 FQNEAQ, per germline (reference sequence). The CDR3 has 14 residues. The CDR3 here is CASSLSDRGSPLHF. The CDR3 DNA reads as TGTGCCAGCAGCTTATCGGACAGGGGTTCACCCCTCCACTTT.

The chain employs TRBV4-1 and TRBJ1-3; a weak D match, TRBD1 (6 bases). Trimming cost V 3 bases and J 4 bases, with 16 bases left between them. Per the germline V gene, CDR1 is MGHRA and CDR2 is YSYEKL. The CDR3 is 16 amino acids. DNA for the CDR3: TGCGCCAGCAGCCACCCCGACAGGCTTGAAGGAAACACCATATATTTT. This codes for CASSHPDRLEGNTIYF.

This chain connects TRBV5-1 to TRBJ1-4, with 8 bases identical to TRBD1. Trimming took 8 bases from V and 3 from J; bases not matched to a gene: 3. The CDR3 has 13 residues. Looked up from germline, CDR1 is SGHRS and CDR2 is YFSETQ. Here the CDR3 reads CASRQGPNEKLFF. In nucleotides, the CDR3 is TGCGCCAGTAGACAGGGGCCTAATGAAAAACTGTTTTTT.

The chain carries TRBV4-1 and TRBJ2-1, with D unresolved. The germline V and J ends were trimmed by 4 bases and 10 bases, with 14 bases remaining between them. The CDR3 spans 13 residues. Germline V gene data show CDR1 as MGHRA and CDR2 as YSYEKL. The CDR3 DNA sequence: TGCGCCAGCAGCCGCGGAGTGGGCACCGAGCAGTTCTTC. Its protein product is CASSRGVGTEQFF.

The rearrangement links TRBV10-3 to TRBJ2-1; 9 bases agree with TRBD1. Germline CDR1 ENHRY, CDR2 SYGVKD. This CDR3 region has 21 residues. The J segment lost 1 base and the V segment lost 2 bases, leaving 18 bases of the junction unmatched. The chain's CDR3 is CAISENRDRVWAGVSYNEQFF. As DNA, the CDR3 is TGTGCCATCAGTGAGAACCGGGACAGGGTCTGGGCGGGAGTGTCCTACAATGAGCAGTTCTTC.